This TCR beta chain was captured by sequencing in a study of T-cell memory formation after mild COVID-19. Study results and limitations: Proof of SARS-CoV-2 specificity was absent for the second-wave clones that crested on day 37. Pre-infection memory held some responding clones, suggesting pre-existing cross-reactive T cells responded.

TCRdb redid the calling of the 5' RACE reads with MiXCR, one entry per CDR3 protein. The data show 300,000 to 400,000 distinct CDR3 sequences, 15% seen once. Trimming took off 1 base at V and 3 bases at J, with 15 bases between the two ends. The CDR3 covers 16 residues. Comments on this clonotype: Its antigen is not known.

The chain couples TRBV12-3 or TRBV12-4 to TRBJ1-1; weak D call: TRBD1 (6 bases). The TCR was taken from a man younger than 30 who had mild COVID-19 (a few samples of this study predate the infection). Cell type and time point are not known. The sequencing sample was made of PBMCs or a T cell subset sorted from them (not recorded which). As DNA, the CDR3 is TGTGCCAGCAGTTTAGAGGGGGAGTACTTAGACACTGAAGCTTTCTTT. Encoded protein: CASSLEGEYLDTEAFF.